These 30 T cell receptor beta chains came from one sample sequenced in a study of blood T cell repertoires in COVID-19. The assay was immunoSEQ multiplex PCR, and TCRdb's table has in-frame clones only and misses some. The profile shows some 56,000 clones, under 90% of them singletons. The specimen was peripheral blood. The receptor set was obtained from a man older than 75 with COVID-19, enrolled during active disease.

The V gene is TRBV18, the J gene TRBJ2-7; TRBD1 agrees at 7 bases. The CDR3 is 13 amino acids. The V segment lost 3 bases and the J segment 4 bases; nucleotides outside the gene matches: 3. Germline lookup yields CDR1 KGHSH and CDR2 LQKENI. CDR3 protein: CASSPAGGYEQYV. The DNA for the CDR3 is TGTGCCAGCTCACCGGCAGGGGGTTACGAGCAGTACGTC.

The V and J genes are TRBV5-1 and TRBJ2-1, with 8 bases fitting TRBD2. The J segment lost 10 bases and the V segment lost 0 bases, leaving 6 bases of the junction unmatched. Germline loops: CDR1 SGHRS, CDR2 YFSETQ. This CDR3 is built from 14 residues. CDR3 DNA: TGCGCCAGCAGCTTGGAGGGACTAGAGTGGGAGCAGTTCTTC. Amino acid sequence: CASSLEGLEWEQFF.

The chain joins TRBV4-3 to TRBJ2-7; 9 positions agree with TRBD1. The CDR3 is 16 amino acids. The germline CDR1 and CDR2 sequences are LGHNA and YSLEER. The junction had 8 bases not matched to a gene; V was cut back by 0 bases and J by 5 bases. CDR3: CASSQDGGTGPHEQYF. The CDR3 DNA is TGCGCCAGCAGCCAAGATGGGGGGACAGGGCCCCACGAGCAGTACTTC.

The chain is built from TRBV7-2 and TRBJ2-5; TRBD2 matches 11 bases. V trimming: 2 bases; J trimming: 1 base; junction bases outside the gene matches: 9. Germline V gene sequence: CDR1 SGHTA, CDR2 FQGNSA. The CDR3 sequence is 18 residues long. The chain's CDR3 is CASSLLAGGSGGQETQYF. The CDR3 nucleotides are TGTGCCAGCAGCTTACTAGCGGGGGGTTCTGGTGGCCAAGAGACCCAGTACTTC.

The gene calls are TRBV5-1 and TRBJ2-3; 12 positions match TRBD2. The germline V gene encodes CDR1 SGHRS and CDR2 YFSETQ. After removal of 4 bases from V and 0 bases from J, the junction contained 9 bases not matched to a gene. The length of the CDR3 is 18 residues. CDR3 bases: TGCGCCAGCAGCCCCCCGACTAGCGGGGGCCCAAGCACAGATACGCAGTATTTT. Protein product: CASSPPTSGGPSTDTQYF.

This chain links TRBV9 with TRBJ1-1; 9 bases are shared with TRBD1. Trimming at V came to 4 bases and at J to 2 bases, leaving 6 bases not matched to a gene. The CDR3 sequence is 15 residues long. Germline V gives CDR1 SGDLS, CDR2 YYNGEE. CDR3 DNA: TGTGCCAGCAGCCCAGGGACAGGGCCTAACACTGAAGCTTTCTTT. This sequence encodes CASSPGTGPNTEAFF. The full variable domain, with the rest looked up from reference TRBV9 and TRBJ1-1, is DSGVTQTPKHLITATGQRVTLRCSPRSGDLSVYWYQQSLDQGLQFLIQYYNGEERAKGNILERFSAQQFPDLHSELNLSSLELGDSALYFCASSPGTGPNTEAFFGQGTRLTVV.

The genes are TRBV4-3 and TRBJ2-3, with 10 nucleotides matching TRBD2. The CDR3 loop spans 17 amino acids. V trimming: 1 base; J trimming: 5 bases; junction bases outside the gene matches: 9. CDR1 LGHNA and CDR2 YSLEER come from the germline V gene. CDR3 protein: CASSQGTGSSGGDTQYF. CDR3 DNA: TGCGCCAGCAGCCAAGGCACGGGGTCTAGCGGGGGAGATACGCAGTATTTT.

V gene TRBV7-9 combines with J gene TRBJ2-7, with 9 bases that match TRBD1. V lost 5 bases to trimming and J lost 13 bases; unmatched junction nucleotides: 9. Germline V gene data show CDR1 as SEHNR and CDR2 as FQNEAQ (reference sequence). The CDR3 length is 12 residues. The CDR3 here is CASSPGTGRAYF. Written as DNA, the CDR3 is TGTGCCAGCAGCCCGGGGACAGGGCGGGCATACTTC.

The chain employs TRBV6-5 and TRBJ1-2; 10 nucleotides align to TRBD1. CDR1 is MNHEY, CDR2 SVGAGI, per germline. Trimming took 4 bases from V and 6 from J; bases not matched to a gene: 5. This CDR3 comprises 14 residues. The CDR3 sequence is CASSFRQGANGYTF. Written as DNA, the CDR3 is TGTGCCAGCAGTTTCAGACAGGGGGCTAATGGCTACACCTTC.

This clone was seen only a few times. The rearrangement joins TRBV7-2 to TRBJ1-5, with D perhaps TRBD1 (6 bases). Germline assignment: CDR1 SGHTA and CDR2 FQGNSA. V shed 5 bases and J shed 0 bases, with 11 bases lying between them. This CDR3 contains 15 residues. In DNA, the CDR3 is TGTGCCAGCAGCCCGCAGGGACATAGCAATCAGCCCCAGCATTTT. Its translation is CASSPQGHSNQPQHF.

This clone was seen a single time. The V gene is TRBV7-9, the J gene TRBJ1-2; the match to TRBD1 covers 7 bases. Germline assignment: CDR1 SEHNR and CDR2 FQNEAQ (reference sequence). After removal of 2 bases from V and 5 bases from J, the junction contained 5 bases not matched to a gene. CDR3 length: 14 residues. The CDR3: CASSLTGEEYGYTF. The CDR3, as DNA: TGTGCCAGCAGCTTAACAGGGGAAGAGTATGGCTACACCTTC.

J is TRBJ2-1 and V is TRBV7-2; unclear D gene. CDR1 is SGHTA and CDR2 is FQGNSA in the germline V gene. Trimming removed 5 bases from V and 3 bases from J, with 11 bases in between. The CDR3 is 14 amino acids. The CDR3 sequence is CASSPSNYYNEQFF. CDR3 bases: TGTGCCAGCAGCCCCTCTAACTACTACAATGAGCAGTTCTTC.

V gene TRBV5-1 combines with J gene TRBJ2-3; maybe TRBD2 (5 bases). V was clipped by 0 bases and J by 4 bases, with 12 bases between them. This CDR3 spans 15 amino acids. Germline V gene lookup returns CDR1 SGHRS and CDR2 YFSETQ. The CDR3 sequence: CASSLVLRGSDTQYF. The CDR3 nucleotides are TGCGCCAGCAGCTTGGTTCTACGGGGTTCAGATACGCAGTATTTT.

This clone was observed once. This sequence joins TRBV3-1 (or the pseudogene TRBV3-2) and TRBJ2-7, with D possibly matching TRBD2 (6 bases). The germline gives CDR1 LGHDT, CDR2 YNNKEL (reference sequence). The length of the CDR3 is 13 residues. V was clipped by 1 base and J by 9 bases, with 13 bases between them. The CDR3 region is CASSQGRGSPQYF. The CDR3, as DNA: TGTGCCAGCAGCCAAGGGAGGGGCTCGCCGCAGTACTTC.

The V gene is TRBV24-1, the J gene TRBJ1-5; TRBD1 matches at 8 bases. J was trimmed by 6 bases and V by 4 bases; bases with no gene match: 4. The CDR3 has 14 amino acids. Germline CDR1 is KGHDR and CDR2 is SFDVKD. The DNA for the CDR3 is TGTGCCACCAGTGAGTCAGGGGGCAGTCAGCCCCAGCATTTT. It is translated as CATSESGGSQPQHF.

The chain couples TRBV7-2 to TRBJ2-5; 9 nucleotides agree with TRBD1. J was trimmed by 4 bases and V by 1 base; bases with no gene match: 1. The germline CDR1 and CDR2 sequences are SGHTA and FQGNSA. The CDR3 runs to 14 residues. Here the CDR3 reads CASSLGGQGETQYF. The CDR3 nucleotides read TGTGCCAGCAGCTTAGGGGGACAGGGAGAGACCCAGTACTTC.

V usage is TRBV9 and J usage is TRBJ1-5; no clear D gene. Looked up from germline, CDR1 is SGDLS and CDR2 is YYNGEE. The CDR3 spans 11 residues. Trimming pared 4 bases from V and 11 bases from J, leaving 10 bases between. CDR3 protein: CASSPRVTQHF. The CDR3 bases are TGTGCCAGCAGCCCCCGGGTGACCCAGCATTTT.

The chain recombines TRBV28 with TRBJ2-7, with D unclear. Trimming stripped 5 bases from V and 3 bases from J, with 14 bases between. This CDR3 has 14 amino acids. Germline V CDR1 and CDR2: MDHEN, SYDVKM. CDR3 bases: TGTGCCAGCAGTCCCCAGTCCCTTCTCTACGAGCAGTACTTC. Translation: CASSPQSLLYEQYF. The full variable domain, rest sourced from reference TRBV28 and TRBJ2-7, is DVKVTQSSRYLVKRTGEKVFLECVQDMDHENMFWYRQDPGLGLRLIYFSYDVKMKEKGDIPEGYSVSREKKERFSLILESASTNQTSMYLCASSPQSLLYEQYFGPGTRLTVT.

V is TRBV18 and J is TRBJ2-5; TRBD1 matches 10 bases. The CDR3 contains 15 residues. Germline V lookup: CDR1 KGHSH, CDR2 LQKENI. Trimming took 2 bases from V and 4 from J; bases not matched to a gene: 4. The CDR3 nucleotides are TGTGCCAGCTCACCAGACGACAGGGGGCGAGAGACCCAGTACTTC. Its translation: CASSPDDRGRETQYF.

The V gene is TRBV7-8, the J gene TRBJ1-4; 7 bases align to TRBD1. This CDR3 is 12 amino acids long. The ends lost 9 bases at V and 5 bases at J; junction bases unmatched: 3. Looked up from germline, CDR1 is SGHVS and CDR2 is FQNEAQ. The CDR3 loop reads CASGDSNEKLFF. CDR3 DNA sequence: TGTGCCAGTGGGGACAGCAATGAAAAACTGTTTTTT.

This sequence joins TRBV10-3 and TRBJ1-3; 8 nucleotides line up with TRBD1. Germline V lookup: CDR1 ENHRY, CDR2 SYGVKD. This CDR3 comprises 15 residues. V trimming: 6 bases; J trimming: 0 bases; junction bases outside the gene matches: 4. CDR3 bases: TGTGCCATCAGCCTCACAGGGGGCTCTGGAAACACCATATATTTT. Protein: CAISLTGGSGNTIYF.

The rearrangement uses TRBV15 and TRBJ2-5; a weak D match, TRBD1 (7 bases). Trimming pared 3 bases from V and 4 bases from J, leaving 15 bases between. CDR3 length: 15 residues. The germline V gene has CDR1 LNHNV and CDR2 YYDKDF (reference sequence). The CDR3 sequence: CATSSQGGDGETQYF. The CDR3 DNA is TGTGCCACCAGCAGCCAGGGGGGAGATGGAGAGACCCAGTACTTC.

V gene TRBV7-6 combines with J gene TRBJ2-1; TRBD2 matches at 8 bases. The J segment lost 8 bases and the V segment lost 5 bases, leaving 8 bases of the junction unmatched. Per the germline V gene, CDR1 is SGHVS and CDR2 is FNYEAQ. The CDR3 length is 14 residues. Here the CDR3 DNA reads TGTGCCAGCAGCCTCGAGCGGGGGCCCTATGAGCAGTTCTTC. It yields the protein CASSLERGPYEQFF.

The genes are TRBV5-1 and TRBJ2-7; a possible D gene is TRBD2 (6 bases). The V gene lost 2 bases and the J gene lost 6 bases, with 15 bases spanning the gap. In germline, CDR1 is SGHRS, CDR2 YFSETQ. This CDR3 has 14 amino acids. The CDR3: CASSFGIGGGEQYF. CDR3 DNA sequence: TGCGCCAGCAGCTTCGGGATCGGGGGTGGCGAGCAGTACTTC.

The chain has TRBV2 and TRBJ2-4; 12 bases match TRBD2. This CDR3 is 17 amino acids long. J gave up 0 bases and V 6 bases, and 6 bases lay outside the gene matches. Germline assignment: CDR1 SNHLY and CDR2 FYNNEI. CDR3 sequence: CASRTSGGGLAKNIQYF. DNA of the CDR3: TGTGCCAGCAGGACTAGCGGGGGAGGCCTAGCCAAAAACATTCAGTACTTC.

In its sample, this clone was seen a few times. The rearrangement links TRBV9 to TRBJ2-1, with D perhaps TRBD2 (6 bases). This CDR3 comprises 16 residues. Germline V lookup: CDR1 SGDLS, CDR2 YYNGEE. Trimming took 3 bases from V and 4 from J, leaving 17 bases between them. CDR3 loop: CASSAVGGAGYNEQFF. The CDR3 DNA reads TGTGCCAGCAGCGCGGTCGGGGGAGCTGGATACAATGAGCAGTTCTTC.

The genes are TRBV4-3 and TRBJ1-2; D not certain. The germline V gene has CDR1 LGHNA and CDR2 YSLEER. This CDR3 region has 15 residues. The V end was cut by 0 bases, the J end by 4 bases, with 12 bases between. CDR3 protein: CASSQDWQIGYGYTF. CDR3 nucleotides: TGCGCCAGCAGCCAAGATTGGCAGATTGGCTATGGCTACACCTTC.

By proportion, this clone is medium-sized. The genes are TRBV11-1 and TRBJ2-1; 8 nucleotides line up with TRBD2. CDR3 size: 16 residues. Per the germline V gene, CDR1 is SGHAT and CDR2 is FQDESV (reference sequence). V lost 1 base, J lost 8 bases, and 10 bases stayed unmatched. The CDR3 region is CASSLGSGGAIYEQFF. In nucleotides, the CDR3 is TGTGCCAGCAGCTTAGGGTCCGGGGGGGCCATCTATGAGCAGTTCTTC.

This clone was detected once. J is TRBJ2-1 and V is TRBV7-8; 8 positions agree with TRBD1. This CDR3 contains 12 residues. Germline V gene sequence: CDR1 SGHVS, CDR2 FQNEAQ. J was trimmed by 13 bases and V by 1 base; bases with no gene match: 3. The CDR3 here is CASSLGTGTQFF. The CDR3 DNA is TGTGCCAGCAGCTTAGGGACAGGGACCCAGTTCTTC.

This chain connects TRBV13 to TRBJ2-1; TRBD2 matches at 10 bases. J lost 7 bases, V lost 3 bases, and 9 bases had no gene match. CDR1 PRHDT and CDR2 FYEKMQ come from the germline V gene (reference sequence). CDR3 length: 16 residues. CDR3 loop: CASSFTASGRGNEQFF. The CDR3, as DNA: TGTGCCAGCAGCTTTACGGCAAGCGGGAGGGGGAATGAGCAGTTCTTC.